Here is one T cell receptor beta chain with its context. The data originate from a study of blood T cell repertoires in COVID-19. The CDR3 loop spans 15 amino acids. The V gene's germline CDR1 is SGHTA and CDR2 FQGNSA. J was trimmed by 6 bases and V by 5 bases; bases with no gene match: 7. Generated by immunoSEQ multiplex PCR, the TCRdb table keeps only in-frame clones and is missing some. The table shows around 200,000 clones, with 84% occurring only once. V usage is TRBV7-2 and J usage is TRBJ2-7, with 13 bases aligning to TRBD2. The sequenced sample consisted of peripheral blood. The source is an elderly woman with active or convalescent COVID-19. The CDR3: CASSQGLAGSLEQYF. Written as DNA, the CDR3 is TGTGCCAGCAGCCAGGGACTAGCGGGGTCTCTCGAGCAGTACTTC.